This T cell receptor (beta chain) derives from a study of blood T cell repertoires in COVID-19 (dated by TCRdb to 2018 to 2020). Regarding the complete study: Samples covering the acute and convalescent phases of COVID-19 were provided by collaborators in the United States, Italy and Spain. The prospective study material was composed of cDNA or gDNA derived from T cells, B-cell-depleted T cells, or PBMCs. The dataset comprised deeply sampled blood TCRbeta repertoires from subjects exposed to, actively infected with, or recovered from COVID-19. The repertoires were released in a freely available public database intended as a resource for research on the immune response to SARS-CoV-2. Samples came from the ongoing ImmuneRACE study (first 160 participants) plus 1,254 subjects from 6 global collaborators. Sample metadata almost always included a de-identified subject ID, COVID-19 status, age in years and sex. Where available, HLA class I and class II types were obtained from metadata supplied by the sample provider rather than from assay-based typing.

The CDR3 spans 13 residues, from the cysteine through the phenylalanine. The read is trimmed to its CDR3 DNA, 39 bases read in frame from base 1. Trimming removed 5 bases from V and 13 bases from J, leaving 21 bases between the germline ends. CDR1 and CDR2 are drawn from the germline V gene: SGHDT, YYEEEE. As concerns this clone: It lacks a known antigen. Base qualities are not recorded, but no much larger clone differs from it by a single base.

The immunoSEQ Assay, a bias-controlled multiplex PCR, was used to amplify TCRbeta CDR3 regions from genomic DNA. In the original analysis: The number of nucleated cells in each sample was estimated by amplification of reference gene primers within the assay. Sequence reads were collapsed and filtered to measure the absolute abundance of every unique TCRbeta CDR3 rearrangement. Productive Simpson clonality was computed per sample as the square root of Simpson's diversity index over productive rearrangements. What TCRdb holds here is the immuneACCESS table cut down to in-frame rearrangements. Part of the clones is not present; checked against another copy, under half of the missing clones reflect an unresolved V gene, and the others are unexplained. The D gene and trimming were derived from the DNA, and the V and J assignments and clone size from that table. Here the sample has some 130,000 clones; around 87% occur a single time. The ten biggest clones cover around 16% of the sample.

Paper-wide results and their limitations: Clinical and demographic metadata were provided uncurated, with the amount varying by source and participant.

A second Seattle source provided samples from volunteer blood donors who had recovered from COVID-19. Each collaborating institution followed its own protocols to collect whole blood in K2EDTA tubes. For TCRbeta analysis, collaborators shipped samples as frozen whole blood, isolated PBMCs, or DNA extracted from either of those sample types. The source of this sequence is a woman aged 45-65 years who had recovered from COVID-19. What was sequenced was peripheral blood. The chain links TRBV5-6 with TRBJ1-1; the D gene cannot be named for sure. The base sequence is TGTGCCAGCAGTATACCGGGAAACCCACTAGATTTCTTT. It codes for CASSIPGNPLDFF.